Sequencing of this T cell receptor beta chain was carried out in a study of cytomegalovirus exposure and HLA in healthy donors listed by TCRdb under 2017. With respect to the entire study: According to an earlier analysis of 550 to 700 of the donors, 200 million or so T cells yielded roughly 110 million unique TCR beta sequences and around 280 Gb of sequence data. Around 320 gigabases of sequencing data and approximately 85 million unique TCR sequences were included in an early release covering roughly 700 HLA-typed donors. Of the roughly 400 genotyped donors, 65% to 90% were placed in the genetic ancestry cluster associated with self-reported Caucasian donors. The aim of the study was to test whether cataloging public T cell receptors could identify signatures of past pathogen exposure. Using immunosequencing, the study profiled T cell repertoires from fewer than 850 subjects and related those repertoires to cytomegalovirus serostatus. In addition to the first cohort of 650 to 800 subjects, a separate validation cohort of around 110 different subjects was used. High-throughput TCR immunosequencing, statistical association of individual TCRs with disease status, and machine learning were combined to predict cytomegalovirus infection status. To study patterns of TCR occurrence, a later analysis re-analyzed previously published TCR beta repertoires from several hundred donors and added high-resolution HLA genotyping. The later analysis used no new phenotypic data to find candidate immune exposures, relying instead on TCR beta sequences and their occurrence across donors. To decide whether each TCR beta V gene segment behaved as functional or pseudogenic, an earlier analysis of approximately 590 of the donors relied on high-throughput TCR beta sequencing. Donor age, sex, ethnicity and CMV serostatus were compiled alongside the repertoire data. Genome-wide SNP genotypes for about 65% of the roughly 670 donors were used in a later genetic analysis, which treated that subset as a discovery cohort. All discovery cohort repertoires had been generated using a single sequencing platform. HLA typing included class I and class II loci at four-digit resolution. Typing coverage varied by locus: roughly 620-640 donors for A, B, C, DRB1 and DQB1; approximately 560 for DQA1; 606 for DPA1; approximately 490 for DPB1. Four to six DR-DQ haplotypes were handled as single units for association and clustering, since linkage in the cohort was strong. Across 300 to 500 genotyped donors of the cohort, an average of roughly 230,000 unique TCR beta nucleotide sequences per donor were sequenced, and roughly a sixth of those sequences were non-productive.

Summary of the overall study and its limitations: Cytomegalovirus status was reported to be diagnosed by the classifier with high specificity and sensitivity in both the original and validation cohorts. Most TCR sequences were seen in very few donors, while some public TCRs were found in many individuals. A later analysis associated about 18,000 TCR beta sequences with specific HLA alleles at a false discovery rate of 0.05. Because counts were too low, more than 15 rarely observed V segments, including chromosome 9 orphons, were excluded from the earlier analysis of a few hundred of the donors. The presence/absence analyses assumed that sequencing depth was roughly uniform across donors, and that assumption may not be true. Immune exposure information for the cohort was limited to CMV serostatus. Strong co-occurrence of HLA alleles, especially DR and DQ, made assigning TCR associations to individual alleles difficult. In an earlier analysis of more than 500 of the donors, most TCR beta V segments appeared in productive rearrangements about 87% or about 30% of the time, broadly matching IMGT annotations. The sequencing pipeline was judged likely to have produced a cluster of highly shared sequence variants as a technical artifact. V-gene and J-gene trimming of TCR beta chains was associated with a missense DCLRE1C variant in a later genetic analysis, and the association was replicated in an independent cohort. Correlated functional status among segregating V segments might be attributable to linkage disequilibrium, but an unknown experimental factor could not be ruled out. In the study, some 180 TCR beta chains were listed as associated with cytomegalovirus. Most CMV-associated TCR beta chains appeared to be HLA-restricted in a later analysis, and the HLA associations seemed to be driven largely by CMV exposure. Compared with the approximately 700-donor mean, donors in an Asian-associated ancestry cluster had fewer N-insertions in productive TCRs, according to a later genetic analysis. According to the authors, the approach could potentially be generalized to other disease states and immunological phenotypes. A further reported finding was that TCR beta sequences accurately predicted the HLA-A and HLA-B alleles for most subjects in the first cohort. Compared with equally common non-associated chains, HLA-associated TCR beta chains in a later analysis were more clonally expanded and had lower generation probabilities. Several of the top co-occurrence clusters appeared to be linked to parvovirus B19, influenza, CMV and Epstein-Barr virus, according to a later analysis. The cohort was sequenced for TCR beta chains only, and without alpha or paired-chain data the features that could be detected were limited. Three of the identified cytomegalovirus-associated TCR beta chains were confirmed in vitro to be specific for cytomegalovirus antigens. Because HLA typing was missing for some donors at each locus, association tests included only the typed subset. Because the 87-base-pair reads could not distinguish some IMGT-functional V segments, including TRBV6-2 and TRBV6-3, those segments were excluded. In a later analysis, TCR association rates were found to vary across HLA loci, with the most associated TCRs seen for DRB1 alleles and the fewest for HLA-C alleles.

The CDR3 has 16 amino acids, counting the end cysteine and phenylalanine. Only CDR3 DNA remains: 48 bases, in frame from the first base. Between the V and J ends, shortened by 5 bases and 0 bases respectively, the junction contains 17 bases. The germline V gene (reference sequence) gives CDR1 as SEHNR and CDR2 as FQNEAQ. The cohort comprised 670 or so healthy bone marrow donors. All cohort members were sampled while nominally healthy, although unrecorded immune exposures were likely present. The donor tested CMV seropositive and was one of the 289 seropositive cohort members. Every donor gave a peripheral blood sample, and the peripheral blood mononuclear cells from that sample were used for TCR beta sequencing. The Qiagen DNeasy Blood Extraction Kit was used to extract genomic DNA from the blood cell samples. Note on this clone: Its cognate antigen has yet to be identified. The sample holds no much larger clone one base away, and base qualities are not on file.

The library was generated by the immunoSEQ multiplex PCR assay. A mixture of 60 forward primers for TCR Vbeta segments and 13 reverse primers for TCR Jbeta segments was used in the multiplex PCR. Amplification of the CDR3 region of rearranged TCR beta genes was performed with a multiplex PCR assay on genomic DNA. Amplified TCR beta libraries were sequenced as 87-base-pair reads on the Illumina HiSeq System. Regarding the original processing steps: A later analysis counted about 82 million unique TCR beta chains across the 650 to 700 repertoires, and some 11 million of these chains were shared by at least two donors. To remove PCR and sequencing errors, raw reads were error-corrected and collapsed into unique sequences using a nearest-neighbor algorithm that merged closely related sequences. CDR3 sequences were aligned to IMGT reference sequences to assign V, D and J gene segments. For a sequence to be retained, a match of at least six nucleotides was required to both a V gene segment and a J gene segment. Rearrangements were classified as productive when the CDR3 lacked stop codons and remained in frame with V and J, and all other rearrangements were classified as non-productive. Following IMGT convention, CDR3 was defined as the stretch from the second conserved V-encoded cysteine to the conserved J-encoded phenylalanine. In an earlier analysis of 500 to 650 of the donors, sequences lacking an unambiguous match to a single V gene segment were excluded. An earlier analysis of fewer than 650 of the donors classified V segments as functional when productive rearrangements were above 56.7% and as segregating when the standard deviation between donors was above 5%. To diagnose cytomegalovirus status from the catalog of TCR beta chain sequences, a statistical classification framework was built. In a later analysis, V and J genes were assigned by comparing TCR nucleotide sequences against IMGT/GENE-DB human TR gene sequences. A later analysis assigned CDR3 sequences and most-parsimonious VDJ recombination scenarios with the TCRdist pipeline. A later analysis defined each TCR beta chain by its CDR3 amino acid sequence plus V-gene family, and excluded reads lacking a unique V-gene family. As a way to deal with suspected cross-contamination and a sequencing artifact, a later analysis dropped roughly 600 nucleotide sequences that were highly shared and had low generation probability. In a later analysis, a clonal expansion index was calculated for each public chain from normalized within-repertoire ranks of inferred template counts. In a later analysis, generation probabilities were computed using a VDJ recombination model fitted to out-of-frame rearrangements, and the results were checked against IGoR. A later analysis scored TCR-TCR, TCR-HLA and TCR-CMV co-occurrence with hypergeometric tests, applying a repertoire-size bias correction to TCR pairs. In a later analysis, false discovery rates were estimated by permuting HLA or CMV assignments 20 times. In a later analysis, co-occurring TCRs were grouped using DBSCAN, and TCRdist sequence similarity was added for clustering within HLA-allele-positive subsets. Co-occurrence clustering excluded repertoires with fewer than 30,000 or more than 120,000 public chains, plus five with anomalous nucleotide sharing. TCRdb mirrors the immuneACCESS table, restricted to in-frame sequences. Some clones are absent from its copies; in checked studies, under half trace to an unresolved V gene, and the reason for the others is unknown. V and J calls plus clone size are reproduced from that table; the DNA served to infer D and trimming. This sample gives about 150,000 clones in total; roughly 82% of them show up just once. The leading ten clones occupy more than 6.5% of the sample.

The source is a woman aged 50 to 65 in good health and CMV-seropositive. The chain joins TRBV7-9 to TRBJ2-7, with a tentative D gene TRBD1 over 5 matching bases. Material: PBMCs. Read as DNA, the sequence is TGTGCCAGCAGCCGTGGGCAGGGCAGCAGCTCCTACGAGCAGTACTTC. The translation is CASSRGQGSSSYEQYF.